The subject of this entry is one T cell receptor (beta chain). The data originate from a study of blood T cell repertoires in COVID-19. Study context: Spain, Italy and the United States supplied samples that represented acute and convalescent COVID-19.

Germline CDR1 and CDR2: SGHRS and YFSETQ. Trimming pared 0 bases from V and 9 bases from J, leaving 9 bases between. The CDR3 extends over 12 amino acids. Clinical histories supplied by participants themselves formed the basis of cohort assignment. Donors of Cohort 3 who recovered were those that had two negative PCRs, clearance, or symptom resolution. Original analysis: Nucleated cell number was recorded as an estimate derived from reference gene primer amplification. The assay was immunoSEQ multiplex PCR, and TCRdb's table has in-frame clones only and misses some. V and J calls and clone size are given by that table; D and trimming were obtained from the DNA. The repertoire holds 170,000 or so clones, with 88% as singletons.

The V gene is TRBV5-1, the J gene TRBJ1-1; the D is unclear. This TCR was sampled from a woman aged 18-29 years who had recovered from COVID-19. The sample comprised PBMCs or T cells enriched from blood (not recorded which). The CDR3 protein is CASSLEQSQAFF. CDR3 nucleotides: TGCGCCAGCAGCTTGGAACAGAGCCAAGCTTTCTTT.